This TCR beta chain was observed in a study of blood T cell repertoires in COVID-19. Up to 2 weeks before entering the study, exposed participants had met a COVID-19 case. A few counts support this clone. CDR1 and CDR2 from the germline V gene are LNHDA and SQIVND (reference sequence). V was shortened by 0 bases and J by 2 bases, with 11 bases between the two germline ends. This CDR3 is built from 15 residues. The repertoire was sequenced with immunoSEQ multiplex PCR; TCRdb's copy has only in-frame clones and lacks some. The sample yields about 270,000 clones, around 93% seen once. V and J are TRBV19 and TRBJ2-7; D possibly corresponds to TRBD2 (6 bases). Sequenced material: PBMCs or T cells enriched from blood (not recorded which). The origin of this receptor is a man between 35 and 55 years old who had been exposed to COVID-19. The CDR3 loop is CASSIESGVTYEQYF. CDR3 bases: TGTGCCAGTAGTATAGAGTCGGGAGTAACCTACGAGCAGTACTTC.